Following are 18 T cell receptor beta chains from one sample sequenced in a study of control samples from healthy donors and cancer patients. Some clones are missing from TCRdb's copy, which holds only in-frame ones; the method was immunoSEQ multiplex PCR. This table has 100,000 to 150,000 clones, 80% to 95% appearing once. Sequenced material: blood. The receptors derive from a man aged 18 to 35 in good health.

The rearrangement uses TRBV5-1 and TRBJ2-2, with TRBD1 matching 7 bases. With 4 bases clipped from V and 2 bases from J, the junction kept 8 bases outside the gene matches. CDR3 size: 16 residues. CDR1 is SGHRS, CDR2 YFSETQ, per germline. CDR3 in amino acids: CASSGRTGPNTGELFF. The CDR3 nucleotides are TGCGCCAGCAGCGGCAGGACAGGCCCTAACACCGGGGAGCTGTTTTTT.

The chain is built from TRBV5-1 and TRBJ2-7; possibly TRBD2 for D (6 bases). The germline CDR1 and CDR2 sequences are SGHRS and YFSETQ. This CDR3 has 14 residues. Trimming cost V 4 bases and J 2 bases, with 13 bases left between them. In DNA form, the CDR3 reads TGCGCCAGCAGCGGAGGGTGGGGACCCTACGAGCAGTACTTC. Protein: CASSGGWGPYEQYF.

This chain links TRBV5-4 with TRBJ2-2; 8 nucleotides align to TRBD2. J lost 0 bases, V lost 3 bases, and 1 base had no gene match. The CDR3 has 15 residues. Germline loops: CDR1 SGHNT, CDR2 YYREEE (reference sequence). CDR3 DNA: TGTGCCAGCAGCTCGGGGGGGTCGAACACCGGGGAGCTGTTTTTT. Its protein is CASSSGGSNTGELFF. The full variable domain, its missing parts supplied by reference TRBV5-4 and TRBJ2-2, is ETGVTQSPTHLIKTRGQQVTLRCSSQSGHNTVSWYQQALGQGPQFIFQYYREEENGRGNFPPRFSGLQFPNYSSELNVNALELDDSALYLCASSSGGSNTGELFFGEGSRLTVL.

The J gene is TRBJ1-4, the V gene TRBV5-8, with D perhaps matching TRBD1 (6 bases). The V gene's germline CDR1 is SGHTS and CDR2 YDEGEE. The CDR3 sequence is 16 residues long. V was shortened by 3 bases and J by 4 bases, with 16 bases between the two germline ends. The CDR3, as DNA: TGTGCCAGCAGCTCACGGACAGCCAGAGTTAATGAAAAACTGTTTTTT. Its translation is CASSSRTARVNEKLFF.

This chain connects TRBV29-1 to TRBJ2-7, with D possibly TRBD1 on 7 matching bases. Germline-derived CDR1 and CDR2 are SQVTM and ANQGSEA. V shed 4 bases and J shed 2 bases, with 12 bases lying between them. The CDR3 sequence is 13 residues long. This CDR3 is CSVVAGGTYEQYF. The CDR3, as DNA: TGCAGCGTTGTCGCAGGGGGGACCTACGAGCAGTACTTC.

The table lists this clone with a count of one. The chain recombines TRBV19 with TRBJ1-2, with TRBD1 matching 7 bases. Losses at the gene ends were 5 bases for V and 2 bases for J; bases not matched to a gene: 5. Germline V gives CDR1 LNHDA, CDR2 SQIVND (reference sequence). This CDR3 comprises 14 residues. The CDR3 sequence is CASSPGQANYGYTF. CDR3 bases: TGTGCCAGTAGTCCCGGACAGGCCAACTATGGCTACACCTTC.

V usage is TRBV11-2 and J usage is TRBJ1-2; D unclear. Trimming shortened V by 4 bases and J by 8 bases, and 11 bases separated the two germline ends. The CDR3 has 12 residues. Germline assignment: CDR1 SGHAT and CDR2 FQNNGV. The CDR3 DNA reads TGTGCCAGCAGCTCGAAAGGGTGGGGCTACACCTTC. It translates to CASSSKGWGYTF. The full variable domain, in which reference TRBV11-2 and TRBJ1-2 provide the parts outside the CDR3, is EAGVAQSPRYKIIEKRQSVAFWCNPISGHATLYWYQQILGQGPKLLIQFQNNGVVDDSQLPKDRFSAERLKGVDSTLKIQPAKLEDSAVYLCASSSKGWGYTFGSGTRLTVV.

The chain recombines TRBV6-6 with TRBJ1-4; D might be TRBD1 (6 bases). V was clipped by 3 bases and J by 8 bases, with 16 bases between them. The length of the CDR3 is 15 residues. CDR1 and CDR2 (germline): MNHNY, SVGAGI (reference sequence). In DNA form, the CDR3 reads TGTGCCAGCAGTTATACCAAAGGGGGAGGGGAAAAACTGTTTTTT. Amino acids: CASSYTKGGGEKLFF.

The chain joins TRBV12-3 or TRBV12-4 to TRBJ1-2, with 7 bases identical to TRBD1. The CDR3 covers 13 residues. V shed 6 bases and J 5 bases; nucleotides not matched to a gene: 6. CDR3 in DNA: TGTGCCAGCAGCCGACAGGGAAGGTATGGCTACACCTTC. It is translated as CASSRQGRYGYTF.

This chain connects TRBV5-1 to TRBJ1-5; TRBD1 is a possible D gene (5 bases). The CDR3 consists of 15 residues. The V gene's germline CDR1 is SGHRS and CDR2 YFSETQ. V was cut by 0 bases and J by 5 bases, with 12 bases left in between. The chain's CDR3 is CASSLAAGQDQPQHF. The DNA of the CDR3 is TGCGCCAGCAGCTTGGCTGCAGGGCAGGATCAGCCCCAGCATTTT.

The J gene is TRBJ1-2, the V gene TRBV9; D gene unclear. V lost 0 bases to trimming and J lost 4 bases, with 13 bases between them. This CDR3 has 15 amino acids. Germline CDR1 is SGDLS and CDR2 is YYNGEE. CDR3 amino acids: CASSVGMAARYGYTF. Written as DNA, the CDR3 is TGTGCCAGCAGCGTAGGTATGGCGGCTCGCTATGGCTACACCTTC.

The chain combines TRBV4-1 with TRBJ2-7; D possibly matches TRBD1 or TRBD2 (5 bases each). Per the germline V gene, CDR1 is MGHRA and CDR2 is YSYEKL. Trimming took 0 bases from V and 1 from J, leaving 16 bases between them. The CDR3 sequence is 17 residues long. CDR3: CASSQDRRQGSSYEQYF. The CDR3 DNA is TGCGCCAGCAGCCAAGATAGGAGGCAGGGAAGTTCCTACGAGCAGTACTTC.

Concerning this clone: The same CDR3 arises from other DNA sequences in this sample as well. The J gene is TRBJ2-4, the V gene TRBV10-1; a possible D gene is TRBD2 (5 bases). Trimming shortened V by 6 bases and J by 7 bases, and 19 bases separated the two germline ends. Germline values: CDR1 WNHNN, CDR2 SYGVQD (reference sequence). This CDR3 is built from 15 residues. CDR3 residues: CASSEPEGSGNIQYF. CDR3 nucleotides: TGCGCCAGCAGCGAGCCAGAGGGCTCGGGTAACATTCAGTACTTC.

The CDR3 sequence is CAWGLAGGGNQPQHF. The DNA of the CDR3 is TGTGCCTGGGGCTTGGCGGGGGGAGGCAATCAGCCCCAGCATTTT. The genes are TRBV30 and TRBJ1-5; the D gene is possibly TRBD1 (5 bases). CDR3 length: 15 amino acids. Germline CDR1 reads GTSNPN; CDR2 reads SVGIG (reference sequence). V was pared by 5 bases and J by 2 bases, with 16 bases between. The full variable domain, completed using reference TRBV30 and TRBJ1-5, is SQTIHQWPATLVQPVGSPLSLECTVEGTSNPNLYWYRQAAGRGLQLLFYSVGIGQISSEVPQNLSASRPQDRQFILSSKKLLLSDSGFYLCAWGLAGGGNQPQHFGDGTRLSIL.

V is TRBV10-2 and J is TRBJ1-2; no definite D call. The CDR3 has 14 amino acids. Germline CDR1 reads WSHSY; CDR2 reads SAAADI. Trimming shortened V by 1 base and J by 4 bases, and 10 bases separated the two germline ends. For the CDR3, the DNA is TGCGCCAGCAGTGAGTATGCAGGATTCTATGGCTACACCTTC. Translation: CASSEYAGFYGYTF.

The chain uses TRBV7-9 and TRBJ2-6, with TRBD1 matching 10 bases. Germline lookup yields CDR1 SEHNR and CDR2 FQNEAQ (reference sequence). V shed 6 bases and J 0 bases; nucleotides not matched to a gene: 8. There are 18 residues in the CDR3. CDR3 DNA sequence: TGTGCCAGCAGTCGTTCGACAGGGGGCCCCTCTGGGGCCAACGTCCTGACTTTC. Translating gives CASSRSTGGPSGANVLTF.

V gene TRBV4-2 combines with J gene TRBJ2-1; possible D gene TRBD2, 6 bases. The CDR3 totals 13 residues. Germline assignment: CDR1 LGHNA and CDR2 YNFKEQ. V was cut by 8 bases and J by 8 bases, with 16 bases left in between. The CDR3 DNA follows: TGTGCCAGCTCCGGGACTCCCGAAGATGAGCAGTTCTTC. Protein: CASSGTPEDEQFF.

The chain links TRBV3-1 (or the pseudogene TRBV3-2) to TRBJ2-7; 8 bases line up with TRBD2. The CDR3 has 14 residues. The germline V gene encodes CDR1 LGHDT and CDR2 YNNKEL (reference sequence). The J segment lost 7 bases and the V segment lost 0 bases, leaving 5 bases of the junction unmatched. CDR3 protein: CASSQERGAYEQYF. CDR3 nucleotide sequence: TGTGCCAGCAGCCAAGAGCGGGGGGCTTATGAGCAGTACTTC.